The 26 T cell receptor beta chains listed next were all sequenced from one sample in a study of cytomegalovirus exposure and HLA in healthy donors. The PCR ran on 60 Vbeta and 13 Jbeta primers. Some clones are missing from TCRdb's copy, which holds only in-frame ones; the method was immunoSEQ multiplex PCR. The table lists around 150,000 clones, about 70% of them singletons, with 8.5% to 12% in the top ten. Material for sequencing was PBMCs. All receptors derive from a man aged 25-45 years in good health and CMV-seropositive.

The chain uses TRBV5-4 and TRBJ2-1; 11 positions match TRBD2. Germline lookup yields CDR1 SGHNT and CDR2 YYREEE (reference sequence). The CDR3 consists of 17 residues. The J segment lost 8 bases and the V segment lost 3 bases, leaving 13 bases of the junction unmatched. The CDR3 region has the DNA TGTGCCAGCAGCTGGGGGCCGGGACTAGCGGCCTTGGATGAGCAGTTCTTC. Translation gives CASSWGPGLAALDEQFF.

The chain is built from TRBV30 and TRBJ2-2; a possible D gene is TRBD2 (5 bases). V was pared by 3 bases and J by 4 bases, with 9 bases between. Per the germline V gene, CDR1 is GTSNPN and CDR2 is SVGIG (reference sequence). This CDR3 spans 13 amino acids. The CDR3 protein is CAWSEGSTGELFF. The DNA for the CDR3 is TGTGCCTGGAGCGAGGGTTCCACCGGGGAGCTGTTTTTT.

This clone has more than one count but fewer than ten. This chain uses TRBV9 with TRBJ2-5; 9 bases fit TRBD1. The end of the DNA aligns better with TRBJ2-7, so the J call may be wrong. The V gene's germline CDR1 is SGDLS and CDR2 YYNGEE. The CDR3 runs 16 residues. CDR3 sequence (DNA): TGTGCCAGCAGCACCTCATCCGGGACAGGGTCCTACGAGCAGTACTTC. Its translation: CASSTSSGTGSYEQYF.

The chain joins TRBV6-5 to TRBJ2-5, with D possibly TRBD1 on 7 matching bases. V was shortened by 2 bases and J by 11 bases, with 18 bases between the two germline ends. The CDR3 has 14 amino acids. From germline, CDR1 is MNHEY and CDR2 SVGAGI. DNA for the CDR3: TGTGCCAGCAGTTACGAGCAGGGGGGAAAAGTGCAGTACTTC. Protein: CASSYEQGGKVQYF.

This chain links TRBV18 with TRBJ2-2; D is perhaps TRBD1 (6 bases). Per germline, CDR1 KGHSH and CDR2 LQKENI. This CDR3 has 15 residues. Trimming took off 3 bases at V and 7 bases at J, with 15 bases between the two ends. The CDR3 DNA sequence: TGTGCCAGCTCACCTCGGCAGGGGTTGGTCGGGGAGCTGTTTTTT. Translated: CASSPRQGLVGELFF.

The count of this clone is one. The J gene is TRBJ2-1, the V gene TRBV6-1, with 13 bases matching TRBD2. CDR1 and CDR2 from the germline V gene are MNHNS and SASEGT. The CDR3 spans 16 residues. Trimming at V came to 4 bases and at J to 8 bases, leaving 8 bases not matched to a gene. DNA of the CDR3: TGTGCCAGCAGTGGTCGGACTAGCGGGAGACGTGATGAGCAGTTCTTC. Translation gives CASSGRTSGRRDEQFF.

This chain uses TRBV28 with TRBJ1-4; possible D gene TRBD1, 6 bases. Germline lookup yields CDR1 MDHEN and CDR2 SYDVKM. Trimming pared 2 bases from V and 6 bases from J, leaving 25 bases between. The CDR3 spans 19 residues. CDR3 sequence: CASSLIDGQPHEGDEKLFF. CDR3 nucleotide sequence: TGTGCCAGCAGTTTAATAGATGGACAGCCCCACGAGGGGGATGAAAAACTGTTTTTT.

V is TRBV27 and J is TRBJ2-7; D is undetermined. This CDR3 region has 13 residues. The V end lost 0 bases, the J end lost 2 bases, and 5 bases lay between the germline ends. Germline assignment: CDR1 MNHEY and CDR2 SMNVEV (reference sequence). CDR3: CASSLSPAYEQYF. The DNA of the CDR3 is TGTGCCAGCAGTTTATCTCCTGCCTACGAGCAGTACTTC.

The rearrangement joins TRBV6-1 to TRBJ2-7, with 7 nucleotides matching TRBD2. Germline assignment: CDR1 MNHNS and CDR2 SASEGT. The CDR3 extends over 13 amino acids. Trimming took 4 bases from V and 6 from J; bases not matched to a gene: 6. The CDR3 DNA follows: TGTGCCAGCAGTGTACCGGGAGGATCCGAGCAGTACTTC. This encodes CASSVPGGSEQYF.

This clone was counted ten times or more. The chain joins TRBV13 to TRBJ2-7; a weak D match, TRBD2 (6 bases). This CDR3 has 16 amino acids. Trimming stripped 0 bases from V and 2 bases from J, with 14 bases between. Germline CDR1 reads PRHDT; CDR2 reads FYEKMQ (reference sequence). The CDR3 nucleotides read TGTGCCAGCAGCTTAGGAATGGCGGAGGGAGCCTACGAGCAGTACTTC. It yields the protein CASSLGMAEGAYEQYF.

In its sample, this clone was seen once. The chain couples TRBV7-3 to TRBJ1-2, with a possible D match to TRBD1 (6 bases). Germline values: CDR1 SGHTA, CDR2 FQGTGA. Between the trimmed V and J ends, which lost 4 bases and 2 bases, there was a span of 11 bases. The CDR3 is 14 amino acids. CDR3 in amino acids: CASSSQTGNYGYTF. CDR3 nucleotides: TGTGCCAGCAGCTCTCAGACAGGCAACTATGGCTACACCTTC.

CDR3 residues: CASSLGVGGLKTGNTIYF. CDR3 DNA sequence: TGCGCCAGCAGCTTGGGGGTCGGAGGGTTAAAAACTGGAAACACCATATATTTT. This rearrangement joins TRBV5-1 to TRBJ1-3; no clear D. Trimming took off 0 bases at V and 2 bases at J, with 18 bases between the two ends. The CDR3 length is 18 residues. Germline CDR1 SGHRS, CDR2 YFSETQ.

The chain is built from TRBV27 and TRBJ1-1; D is unclear. The V gene lost 5 bases and the J gene lost 5 bases, with 15 bases spanning the gap. Germline lookup yields CDR1 MNHEY and CDR2 SMNVEV (reference sequence). This CDR3 spans 14 amino acids. The CDR3 DNA is TGTGCCAGCAGTCCTCCCGGGGTCTCAACTGAAGCTTTCTTT. This translates into CASSPPGVSTEAFF.

With respect to this clone: A junction boundary mismatches the germline segment, possibly from a read error. This chain joins TRBV7-7 and TRBJ2-1, with TRBD2 matching over 7 bases. Germline-derived CDR1 and CDR2 are SSHAT and FNYEAQ (reference sequence). The CDR3 length is 17 residues. The CDR3 loop is CASSLASLSGGRGEQFF. The CDR3 coding sequence is TGTGCTAGCAGCTTAGCGTCGCTTTCGGGAGGTCGAGGTGAGCAGTTCTTC.

CDR3 DNA sequence: TGCGCCAGCAGAGAGGAGAACTATGGCTACACCTTC. Translating it yields CASREENYGYTF. The V call is TRBV5-1, the J call TRBJ1-2; D call uncertain. Germline CDR1 reads SGHRS; CDR2 reads YFSETQ. The V end lost 5 bases, the J end lost 2 bases, and 7 bases lay between the germline ends. The CDR3 has 12 amino acids.

The chain uses TRBV19 and TRBJ2-5; possible D gene TRBD1, 6 bases. The J call is doubtful: the DNA matches TRBJ2-7 better. CDR1 LNHDA and CDR2 SQIVND come from the germline V gene (reference sequence). CDR3 length equals 14 residues. The CDR3 DNA reads as TGTGCCAGTAAGGAGGCAGGGGAGTCCCACGAGCAGTACTTC. Amino acids: CASKEAGESHEQYF.

This clone was detected a few times. The rearrangement links TRBV5-1 to TRBJ2-3; D unresolved. The germline V and J ends were trimmed by 2 bases and 7 bases, with 5 bases remaining between them. The CDR3 runs 11 residues. CDR1 is SGHRS, CDR2 YFSETQ, per germline. The CDR3 bases are TGCGCCAGCAGCTTCCCTAATACGCAGTATTTT. Its protein product is CASSFPNTQYF.

V usage is TRBV4-2 and J usage is TRBJ1-2, with a tentative D call TRBD1 (6 bases). This CDR3 has 17 residues. CDR1 is LGHNA and CDR2 is YNFKEQ in the germline V gene. V lost 0 bases, J lost 0 bases, and 14 bases lay in between. As DNA, the CDR3 is TGTGCCAGCAGCCAAGAGGTGGACAGATACACTAACTATGGCTACACCTTC. It specifies CASSQEVDRYTNYGYTF.

This chain's CDR3 is CASSYLGSADTQYF. CDR3 sequence (DNA): TGTGCCAGCAGTTATCTCGGTTCGGCAGATACGCAGTATTTT. J is TRBJ2-3 and V is TRBV6-5; D is unresolved. Per germline, CDR1 MNHEY and CDR2 SVGAGI. V was cut by 3 bases and J by 4 bases, with 11 bases left in between. This CDR3 contains 14 residues.

The J gene is TRBJ2-3, the V gene TRBV4-1, with 7 bases aligning to TRBD2. The CDR3 consists of 14 residues. The V and J ends lost 6 bases and 4 bases, in that order; junction bases with no gene match: 7. Germline V gene sequence: CDR1 MGHRA, CDR2 YSYEKL. For the CDR3, the DNA is TGCGCCAGCAGTCAGACTAGCTTGTCAGATACGCAGTATTTT. Translating gives CASSQTSLSDTQYF.

The chain couples TRBV19 to TRBJ1-2; no clear D. Trimming took off 6 bases at V and 3 bases at J, with 20 bases between the two ends. Germline V gene lookup returns CDR1 LNHDA and CDR2 SQIVND (reference sequence). The CDR3 is made up of 16 amino acids. The CDR3 is CASRRSFAGRDYGYTF. The CDR3 coding sequence is TGTGCCAGTAGAAGAAGTTTTGCGGGCAGAGACTATGGCTACACCTTC.

J is TRBJ2-7 and V is TRBV27; 10 bases are a match to TRBD2. Germline trimming cut 6 bases from V and 4 bases from J; bases unmatched to any gene: 3. The CDR3 is 13 residues long. Germline V lookup: CDR1 MNHEY, CDR2 SMNVEV (reference sequence). The CDR3 region is CASRSSGSYEQYF. CDR3 DNA sequence: TGTGCCAGCAGATCTAGCGGGAGTTACGAGCAGTACTTC.

The sample holds one count of this clone. The J gene is TRBJ2-2, the V gene TRBV5-1; 10 bases fit TRBD2. J lost 1 base, V lost 1 base, and 4 bases had no gene match. Germline V CDR1 and CDR2: SGHRS, YFSETQ. The CDR3 length is 17 residues. The CDR3 here is CASSLRASGGNTGELFF. In nucleotides, the CDR3 is TGCGCCAGCAGCTTGAGGGCTAGCGGGGGGAACACCGGGGAGCTGTTTTTT. Supplemented by reference TRBV5-1 and TRBJ2-2, the full variable domain reads KAGVTQTPRYLIKTRGQQVTLSCSPISGHRSVSWYQQTPGQGLQFLFEYFSETQRNKGNFPGRFSGRQFSNSRSEMNVSTLELGDSALYLCASSLRASGGNTGELFFGEGSRLTVL.

The CDR3 protein is CASSLVVNEQFF. CDR3 nucleotides: TGTGCCAGCAGCTTGGTAGTAAATGAGCAGTTCTTC. This chain links TRBV7-2 with TRBJ2-1; no definite D call. CDR1 is SGHTA and CDR2 is FQGNSA in the germline V gene. The CDR3 spans 12 residues. The V end was cut by 3 bases, the J end by 7 bases, with 7 bases between.

This clone occurred a few times. The rearrangement links TRBV30 to TRBJ1-5; 7 nucleotides line up with TRBD1. Germline CDR1 and CDR2: GTSNPN and SVGIG (reference sequence). Losses at the gene ends were 3 bases for V and 3 bases for J; bases not matched to a gene: 5. CDR3 length: 14 residues. The CDR3 DNA follows: TGTGCCTGGAGCCAAGGGACAGTCAATCAGCCCCAGCATTTT. Amino acids: CAWSQGTVNQPQHF.

The chain couples TRBV10-3 to TRBJ2-2; 11 bases agree with TRBD2. V lost 2 bases, J lost 7 bases, and 9 bases stayed unmatched. Germline V gene lookup returns CDR1 ENHRY and CDR2 SYGVKD. The CDR3 is made up of 17 amino acids. CDR3 DNA: TGTGCCATCAGTGAGATTAACACTAGCGGGAGCAACGGGGAGCTGTTTTTT. The encoded protein is CAISEINTSGSNGELFF.